This T cell receptor (beta chain) was retrieved from a study of T cells in Graves' hyperthyroidism and ophthalmopathy. On the study more broadly: At the time of initial diagnosis and before any treatment, peripheral blood was collected.

Overall study results and limits: Ophthalmopathy got predicted by the model a median around 6.6 months before its onset. Among thyroid clonotypes expanded above 0.001, most also appeared in blood.

Germline values: CDR1 SNHLY, CDR2 FYNNEI. The CDR3 is 15 residues long. Between the trimmed V and J ends, which lost 0 bases and 0 bases, there was a span of 9 bases. Researchers amplified the TCR beta CDR3 regions from RNA transcripts. The TCR CDR3 first-round RT-PCR relied on the HTBI primer set. From the multiplex PCR reads, TCRdb called clonotypes with MiXCR, one entry per CDR3 protein. The sample carries about 250,000 distinct CDR3 sequences, 24% recorded once. This clonotype has ten or more counts. The antigen remains unidentified. Fresh peripheral blood, around 11 ml of it, supplied the PBMCs. The J gene is TRBJ2-7, the V gene TRBV2; D is ambiguous. The TCR sequence derives from a woman aged 40 to 49 with Graves' ophthalmopathy. Source material: blood. This chain's CDR3 is CASSEANGSSYEQYF. The CDR3 DNA follows: TGTGCCAGCAGTGAAGCGAACGGAAGCTCCTACGAGCAGTACTTC.